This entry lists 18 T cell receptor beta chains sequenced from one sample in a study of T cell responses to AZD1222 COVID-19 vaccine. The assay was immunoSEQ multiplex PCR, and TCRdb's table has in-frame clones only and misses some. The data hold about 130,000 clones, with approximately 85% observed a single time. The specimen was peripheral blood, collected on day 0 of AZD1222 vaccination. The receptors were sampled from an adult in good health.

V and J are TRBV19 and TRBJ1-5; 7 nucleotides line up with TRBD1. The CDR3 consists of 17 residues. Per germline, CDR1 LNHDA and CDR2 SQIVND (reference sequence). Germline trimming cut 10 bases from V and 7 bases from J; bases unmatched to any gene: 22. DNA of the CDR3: TGTGCCACAACAGGGGCGGCAGGGATGCAATCGAAACAGCCCCAGCATTTT. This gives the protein CATTGAAGMQSKQPQHF.

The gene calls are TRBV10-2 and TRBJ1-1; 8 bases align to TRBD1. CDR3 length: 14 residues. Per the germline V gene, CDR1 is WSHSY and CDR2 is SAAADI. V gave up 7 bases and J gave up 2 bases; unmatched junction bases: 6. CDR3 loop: CASTDRGYNTEAFF. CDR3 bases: TGCGCCAGCACCGACAGGGGTTATAACACTGAAGCTTTCTTT.

The CDR3 is CASSRDRLGNEQYF. The DNA of the CDR3 is TGCGCCAGCAGCCGGGACAGGCTGGGGAACGAGCAGTACTTC. The chain joins TRBV5-1 to TRBJ2-7; TRBD1 matches at 8 bases. The germline V gene has CDR1 SGHRS and CDR2 YFSETQ. The J segment lost 5 bases and the V segment lost 4 bases, leaving 8 bases of the junction unmatched. The CDR3 loop spans 14 amino acids.

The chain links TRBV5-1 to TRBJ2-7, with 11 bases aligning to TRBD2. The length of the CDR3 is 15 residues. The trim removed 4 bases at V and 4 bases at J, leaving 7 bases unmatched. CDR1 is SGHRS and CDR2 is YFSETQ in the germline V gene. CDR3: CASSVLAGGEYEQYF. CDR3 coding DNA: TGCGCCAGCAGCGTTTTAGCGGGAGGGGAATACGAGCAGTACTTC.

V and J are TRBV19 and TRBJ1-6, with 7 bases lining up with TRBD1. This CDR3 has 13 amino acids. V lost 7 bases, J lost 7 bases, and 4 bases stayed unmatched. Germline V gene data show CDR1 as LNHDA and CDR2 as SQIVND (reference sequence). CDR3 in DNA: TGTGCCAGTATTGGGGACAGCAATTCACCCCTCCACTTT. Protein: CASIGDSNSPLHF.

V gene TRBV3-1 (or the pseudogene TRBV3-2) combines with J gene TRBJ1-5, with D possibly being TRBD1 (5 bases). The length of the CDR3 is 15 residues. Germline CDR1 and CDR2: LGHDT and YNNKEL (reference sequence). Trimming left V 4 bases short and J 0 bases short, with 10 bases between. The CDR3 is CASSPDGTSNQPQHF. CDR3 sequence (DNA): TGTGCCAGCAGCCCGGACGGGACTAGCAATCAGCCCCAGCATTTT.

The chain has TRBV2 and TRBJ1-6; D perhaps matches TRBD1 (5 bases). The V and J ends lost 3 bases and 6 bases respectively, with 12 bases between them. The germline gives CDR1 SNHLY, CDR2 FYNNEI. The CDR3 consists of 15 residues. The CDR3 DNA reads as TGTGCCAGCAGTGATTCGGGGGGGATTAATTCACCCCTCCACTTT. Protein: CASSDSGGINSPLHF.

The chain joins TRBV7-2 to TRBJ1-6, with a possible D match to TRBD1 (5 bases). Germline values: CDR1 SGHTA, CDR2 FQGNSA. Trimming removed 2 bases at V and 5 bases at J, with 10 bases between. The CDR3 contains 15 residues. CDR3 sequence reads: CASSLLGVNNSPLHF. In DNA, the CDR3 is TGTGCCAGCAGCTTATTGGGGGTAAATAATTCACCCCTCCACTTT.

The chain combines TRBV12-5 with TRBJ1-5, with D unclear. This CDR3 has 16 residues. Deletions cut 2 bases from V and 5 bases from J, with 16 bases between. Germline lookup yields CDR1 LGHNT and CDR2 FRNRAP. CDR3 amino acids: CASGLYFGTDDQPQHF. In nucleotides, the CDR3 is TGTGCTAGTGGTTTGTATTTTGGCACGGACGATCAGCCCCAGCATTTT.

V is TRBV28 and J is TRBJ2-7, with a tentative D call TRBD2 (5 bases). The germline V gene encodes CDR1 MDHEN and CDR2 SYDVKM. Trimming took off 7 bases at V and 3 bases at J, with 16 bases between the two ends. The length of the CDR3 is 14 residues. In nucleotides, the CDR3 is TGTGCCAGCACCGGACCACTAGAGCTCTACGAGCAGTACTTC. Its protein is CASTGPLELYEQYF.

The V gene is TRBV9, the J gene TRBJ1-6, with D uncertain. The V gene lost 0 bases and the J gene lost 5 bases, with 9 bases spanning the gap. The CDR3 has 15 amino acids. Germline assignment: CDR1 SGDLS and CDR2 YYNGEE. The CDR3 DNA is TGTGCCAGCAGCGTAGCTGCAGAGGATAATTCACCCCTCCACTTT. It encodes CASSVAAEDNSPLHF.

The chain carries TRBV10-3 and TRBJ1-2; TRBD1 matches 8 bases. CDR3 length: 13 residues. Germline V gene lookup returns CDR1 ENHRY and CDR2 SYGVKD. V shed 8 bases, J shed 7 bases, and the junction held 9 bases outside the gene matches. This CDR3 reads CAIEQGGRSGYTF. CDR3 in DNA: TGTGCCATCGAACAGGGGGGTCGGTCTGGCTACACCTTC.

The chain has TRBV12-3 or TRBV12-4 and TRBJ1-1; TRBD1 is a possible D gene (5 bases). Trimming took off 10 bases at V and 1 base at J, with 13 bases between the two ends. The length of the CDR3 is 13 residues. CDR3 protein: CATETGSNTEAFF. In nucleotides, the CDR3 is TGTGCCACCGAAACAGGTTCGAACACTGAAGCTTTCTTT.

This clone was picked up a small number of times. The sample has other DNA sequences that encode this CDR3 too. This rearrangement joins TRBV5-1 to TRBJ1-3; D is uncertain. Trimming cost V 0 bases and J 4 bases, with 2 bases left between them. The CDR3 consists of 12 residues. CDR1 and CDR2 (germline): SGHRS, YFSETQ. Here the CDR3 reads CASSLGGNTIYF. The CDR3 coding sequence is TGCGCCAGCAGCTTGGGCGGAAACACCATATATTTT.

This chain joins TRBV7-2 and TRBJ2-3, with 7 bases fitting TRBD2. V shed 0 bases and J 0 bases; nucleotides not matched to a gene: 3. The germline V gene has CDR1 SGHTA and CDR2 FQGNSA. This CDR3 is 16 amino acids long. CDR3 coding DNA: TGTGCCAGCAGCTTAGCACTAGCGCTAAGCACAGATACGCAGTATTTT. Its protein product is CASSLALALSTDTQYF.

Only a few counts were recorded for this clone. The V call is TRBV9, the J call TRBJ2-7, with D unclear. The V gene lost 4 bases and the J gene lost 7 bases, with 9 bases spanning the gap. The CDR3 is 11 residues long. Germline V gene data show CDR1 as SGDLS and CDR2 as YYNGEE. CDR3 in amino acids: CASSRTGEQYF. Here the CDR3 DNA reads TGTGCCAGCAGCCGCACTGGGGAGCAGTACTTC.

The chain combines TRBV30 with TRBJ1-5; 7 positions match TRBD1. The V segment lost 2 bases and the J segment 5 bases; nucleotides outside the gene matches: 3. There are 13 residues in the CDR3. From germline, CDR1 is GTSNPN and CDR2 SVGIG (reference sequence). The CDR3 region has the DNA TGTGCCTGGAGTCCCGGGACAGATCAGCCCCAGCATTTT. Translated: CAWSPGTDQPQHF.

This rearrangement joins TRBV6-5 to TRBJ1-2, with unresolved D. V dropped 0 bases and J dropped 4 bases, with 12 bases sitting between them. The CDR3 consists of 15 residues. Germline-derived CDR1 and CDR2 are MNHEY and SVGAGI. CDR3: CASSYSIGDGYGYTF. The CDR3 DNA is TGTGCCAGCAGTTACTCAATTGGCGATGGCTATGGCTACACCTTC.